These 8 T cell receptor beta chains originate from one sample sequenced in a study of PD-1 blockade in classical Hodgkin lymphoma. Time point reported: cycle 4 day 1 (C4D1), after about 6 weeks of nivolumab. Autologous stem cell transplantation was followed by relapse in every patient, and brentuximab vedotin exposure varied. Only in-frame clones appear in the TCRdb table, and some are missing; sequencing was by immunoSEQ multiplex PCR. Among around 25,000 clones, around 74% were seen once, and the ten largest hold roughly 27%. The sequenced sample was peripheral blood mononuclear cells (PBMCs), obtained before the fourth cycle of nivolumab. The receptors stem from a human donor with classical Hodgkin lymphoma.

This clone has just a few counts. The chain recombines TRBV6-5 with TRBJ1-2, with D hard to call. CDR1 MNHEY and CDR2 SVGAGI come from the germline V gene. The CDR3 covers 11 residues. Trimming removed 6 bases from V and 7 bases from J, with 9 bases in between. The CDR3 nucleotides are TGTGCCAGCAGCGCTGAACTTGGCTACACCTTC. It codes for CASSAELGYTF.

V usage is TRBV28 and J usage is TRBJ2-4, with D hard to call. The CDR3 runs 13 residues. Germline CDR1 is MDHEN and CDR2 is SYDVKM. V was trimmed by 5 bases and J by 3 bases, leaving 8 bases between them. The CDR3 spells CASSPSIKNIQYF. CDR3 DNA: TGTGCCAGCAGTCCCTCTATCAAAAACATTCAGTACTTC.

Written as DNA, the CDR3 is TGTGCCAGCAGTTTAATGGGGGGCAATCAGCCCCAGCATTTT. Protein product: CASSLMGGNQPQHF. The rearrangement links TRBV28 to TRBJ1-5, with a tentative D call TRBD1 (5 bases). CDR1 and CDR2 from the germline V gene are MDHEN and SYDVKM. V lost 2 bases, J lost 2 bases, and 7 bases lay in between. The CDR3 is made up of 14 amino acids.

Remarks on this clone: Other DNA sequences in this sample translate to the same CDR3. The rearrangement uses TRBV4-3 and TRBJ1-2; D remains unclear. Per the germline V gene, CDR1 is LGHNA and CDR2 is YSLEER. CDR3 size: 14 residues. Trimming left V 0 bases short and J 4 bases short, with 9 bases between. CDR3 protein: CASSQDRGSYGYTF. DNA for the CDR3: TGCGCCAGCAGCCAAGATCGGGGTTCCTATGGCTACACCTTC.

This rearrangement joins TRBV5-6 to TRBJ2-7; no reliable D call. There are 15 residues in the CDR3. CDR1 and CDR2 (germline): SGHDT, YYEEEE. Between the trimmed V and J ends, which lost 0 bases and 4 bases, there was a span of 14 bases. CDR3 in amino acids: CASSLGMSPAYEQYF. The CDR3, as DNA: TGTGCCAGCAGCTTGGGAATGTCCCCCGCTTACGAGCAGTACTTC.

This chain uses TRBV5-1 with TRBJ2-1; 7 bases align to TRBD2. V shed 1 base and J 8 bases; nucleotides not matched to a gene: 0. CDR3 size: 12 residues. CDR1 and CDR2 from the germline V gene are SGHRS and YFSETQ. Here the CDR3 reads CASSLRGDEQFF. The CDR3 bases are TGCGCCAGCAGCTTGCGGGGGGATGAGCAGTTCTTC.

This rearrangement joins TRBV18 to TRBJ1-2, with D possibly being TRBD1 (5 bases). CDR1 is KGHSH and CDR2 is LQKENI in the germline V gene. The CDR3 is 15 residues long. With 2 bases removed from V and 0 bases from J, the gap between germline ends came to 10 bases. CDR3 residues: CASSPTREANYGYTF. The CDR3 nucleotides read TGTGCCAGCTCACCAACCAGGGAAGCTAACTATGGCTACACCTTC. Combining the CDR3 with reference TRBV18 and TRBJ1-2 gives the whole variable domain NAGVMQNPRHLVRRRGQEARLRCSPMKGHSHVYWYRQLPEEGLKFMVYLQKENIIDESGMPKERFSAEFPKEGPSILRIQQVVRGDSAAYFCASSPTREANYGYTFGSGTRLTVV.

A note on this clone: With a much larger clone just one base away, this may be a read error. Additional DNA sequences in this sample encode the identical CDR3. V gene TRBV4-1 combines with J gene TRBJ1-1; D not certain. The CDR3 sequence is 14 residues long. In germline, CDR1 is MGHRA, CDR2 YSYEKL. The CDR3 reads CASSQGHLNTEAFF. CDR3 bases: TGCGCCAGCAGCCAAGGACATCTTAACACTGAGGCTTTCTTT.